Listed below are T cell receptor beta chains from one sample, sequenced in a study of molecular identifiers for immune sequencing clone quantification. One entry per CDR3 protein results from TCRdb running MiXCR on the PCR reads. The repertoire consists of 85,000 to 100,000 distinct CDR3 sequences, with 24% occurring once and the leading ten covering around 0.92%. The sample taken for sequencing was naive CD8+ T cells from blood, with Jurkat cell RNA spiked in. The origin of the receptors is a human donor in good health. Some libraries in this study had Jurkat cell RNA spiked in. Each CDR3 is given with its conserved first and last residue. D genes are given only for firm matches. Size is stated for part of the rows, as once, few or many counts, or as a class when the clone is expanded.

many	TRBV3-1	TRBJ2-3	NA	CASSQDLGGGTDTQYF	TGTGCCAGCAGCCAAGATTTAGGTGGGGGCACAGATACGCAGTATTTT
many	TRBV13	TRBJ2-4	NA	CASSLGQGGIQYF	TGTGCCAGCAGCTTAGGTCAGGGTGGAATTCAGTACTTC
many	TRBV4-3	TRBJ2-7	TRBD2	CATSLVPGGPQEQYF	TGCGCCACCTCCTTAGTTCCGGGGGGGCCGCAGGAGCAGTACTTC
many	TRBV7-9	TRBJ1-2	NA	CASSPLQITNYGYTF	TGTGCCAGCAGCCCCTTACAGATTACTAACTATGGCTACACCTTC
many	TRBV4-3	TRBJ2-7	TRBD2	CASSQDRAASGLEQYF	TGCGCCAGCAGCCAAGATCGGGCGGCTAGCGGGTTAGAGCAGTACTTC
many	TRBV12-3/TRBV12-4	TRBJ1-1	NA	CASSPPRGGNVTEAFF	TGTGCCAGCAGTCCACCCAGGGGAGGGAACGTCACTGAAGCTTTCTTT
many	TRBV5-1	TRBJ2-7	NA	CASSWDGTGYYEQYF	TGCGCCAGCAGCTGGGACGGGACCGGTTACTACGAGCAGTACTTC
many	TRBV4-3	TRBJ2-3	NA	CASSQDWAYTDTQYF	TGCGCCAGCAGCCAAGACTGGGCTTACACAGATACGCAGTATTTT
many	TRBV2	TRBJ2-5	NA	CASSDKLEASGQYQETQYF	TGTGCCAGCAGTGATAAGCTAGAAGCTTCCGGACAGTACCAAGAGACCCAGTACTTC
many	TRBV28	TRBJ1-1	NA	CASSLYDRRPITEAFF	TGTGCCAGCAGTTTATACGACAGACGTCCCATCACTGAAGCTTTCTTT
once	TRBV4-3	TRBJ2-1	NA	CASSTSGHEQFF	TGCGCCAGTTCAACCTCGGGCCATGAGCAGTTCTTC
few	TRBV10-3	TRBJ2-7	TRBD1	CAISWDREYEQYF	TGTGCCATCAGTTGGGACAGGGAATACGAGCAGTACTTC
many	TRBV27	TRBJ1-1	TRBD1	CASSPQGARTEAFF	TGTGCCAGCAGTCCACAGGGGGCGCGAACTGAAGCTTTCTTT
many	TRBV6-1	TRBJ2-2	TRBD2	CASSDFKRESTGELFF	TGTGCCAGCAGTGATTTTAAGCGGGAGAGCACCGGGGAGCTGTTTTTT
many	TRBV9	TRBJ2-7	TRBD1	CASLGQGTNEQYF	TGTGCCAGCCTGGGACAGGGGACCAACGAGCAGTACTTC
NA	TRBV20-1	TRBJ2-1	NA	CSARDILGNEQFF	TGCAGTGCTAGAGATATACTAGGCAATGAGCAGTTCTTC
many	TRBV4-1	TRBJ1-2	NA	CASSQWTIGYGYTF	TGCGCCAGCAGCCAATGGACAATTGGCTATGGCTACACCTTC
NA	TRBV19	TRBJ2-2	NA	CASTMGSPGELFF	TGTGCCAGTACGATGGGGTCACCCGGGGAGCTGTTTTTT
NA	TRBV11-2	TRBJ2-7	NA	CASSGARGTMFYEQYF	TGTGCCAGCAGCGGGGCACGCGGGACGATGTTTTACGAGCAGTACTTC
many	TRBV20-1	TRBJ2-7	NA	CSVWWGSSYEQYF	TGCAGTGTTTGGTGGGGGAGCAGCTACGAGCAGTACTTC
many	TRBV4-3	TRBJ1-4	NA	CASSQGAATNEKLFF	TGCGCCAGCAGCCAAGGCGCTGCAACTAATGAAAAACTGTTTTTT
NA	TRBV6-2/TRBV6-3	TRBJ2-1	NA	CASSPLDTYNEQFF	TGTGCCAGCAGCCCCTTGGACACCTACAATGAGCAGTTCTTC
many	TRBV6-2/TRBV6-3	TRBJ2-5	TRBD1	CASSYSWDRASQETQYF	TGTGCCAGCAGTTATTCGTGGGACAGGGCGTCCCAAGAGACCCAGTACTTC
many	TRBV4-1	TRBJ2-7	TRBD2	CASSQDPGTSGRTGEQYF	TGCGCCAGCAGCCAAGATCCGGGGACTAGCGGGAGAACGGGGGAGCAGTACTTC
NA	TRBV7-9	TRBJ2-7	NA	CASSLVSDFYEQYF	TGTGCCAGCAGCTTAGTATCGGACTTTTACGAGCAGTACTTC
few	TRBV20-1	TRBJ2-5	NA	CSAREVETQYF	TGCAGTGCTAGAGAGGTAGAGACCCAGTACTTC
NA	TRBV12-3/TRBV12-4	TRBJ2-5	NA	CASNFWENRQETQYF	TGTGCCAGCAATTTTTGGGAGAACCGGCAAGAGACCCAGTACTTC
many	TRBV4-3	TRBJ2-7	TRBD1	CASSQTRGQGAGEQYF	TGCGCCAGCAGCCAGACCCGAGGACAGGGGGCGGGGGAGCAGTACTTC
NA	TRBV20-1	TRBJ1-3	NA	CSAADDMGAGNTIYF	TGCAGTGCTGCGGACGACATGGGGGCTGGAAACACCATATATTTT
many	TRBV7-9	TRBJ2-7	TRBD1	CASSLALGTGYEQYF	TGTGCCAGCAGCTTAGCGCTCGGGACAGGGTACGAGCAGTACTTC
NA	TRBV6-1	TRBJ2-7	TRBD1	CASSLGTAIYEQYF	TGTGCCAGCAGTCTCGGGACAGCGATTTACGAGCAGTACTTC
many	TRBV5-4	TRBJ2-3	NA	CASSSIPSGPDTQYF	TGTGCCAGCAGCTCGATCCCCTCGGGGCCAGATACGCAGTATTTT
many	TRBV4-3	TRBJ1-1	NA	CASSQDYTVTEAFF	TGCGCCAGCAGCCAAGATTACACAGTCACTGAAGCTTTCTTT
few	TRBV4-1	TRBJ1-2	TRBD1	CARSQSPGQGWGYTF	TGCGCCCGCAGCCAAAGTCCGGGACAGGGCTGGGGCTACACCTTC
NA	TRBV10-2	TRBJ1-5	NA	CASSDSLDQPQHF	TGCGCCAGCAGTGACTCGCTGGATCAGCCCCAGCATTTT
many	TRBV7-9	TRBJ2-7	TRBD1	CASSPRDRGLTYEQYF	TGTGCCAGCAGCCCCCGGGACAGGGGGCTGACCTACGAGCAGTACTTC
many	TRBV5-6	TRBJ2-3	NA	CASSLGPEGGVGTDTQYF	TGTGCCAGCAGCTTGGGGCCGGAGGGGGGCGTCGGGACAGATACGCAGTATTTT
many	TRBV5-4	TRBJ1-2	NA	CASRRALFLYGYTF	TGTGCCAGCAGACGGGCCCTCTTCCTCTATGGCTACACCTTC
many	TRBV7-9	TRBJ2-3	NA	CALAGPITPGTDTQYF	TGTGCCCTCGCAGGGCCAATAACCCCTGGCACAGATACGCAGTATTTT
few	TRBV7-9	TRBJ2-2	TRBD1	CASSLAGQGTPRGGELFF	TGTGCCAGCAGCTTGGCGGGACAGGGAACGCCGAGGGGCGGGGAGCTGTTTTTT
many	TRBV13	TRBJ2-3	TRBD2	CASSYALAESSSTDTQYF	TGTGCCAGCAGCTATGCGCTAGCGGAGTCCTCTAGCACAGATACGCAGTATTTT
many	TRBV7-6	TRBJ2-7	NA	CASSVDSYEQYF	TGTGCCAGCAGCGTTGACAGCTACGAGCAGTACTTC
few	TRBV4-1	TRBJ2-7	NA	CASSGTLKAYEQYF	TGCGCCAGCTCCGGGACACTAAAAGCCTACGAGCAGTACTTC
many	TRBV6-2/TRBV6-3	TRBJ1-4	NA	CASSNGLDIFSDVEKLFF	TGTGCCAGCAGCAATGGACTTGACATATTTTCGGACGTCGAAAAACTGTTTTTT
many	TRBV3-1	TRBJ2-5	TRBD1	CASSGWTGKETQYF	TGTGCCAGCAGCGGTTGGACAGGGAAAGAGACCCAGTACTTC
many	TRBV20-1	TRBJ1-5	TRBD1	CSARDRGQGYSNQPQHF	TGCAGTGCTAGAGATAGGGGACAGGGATATAGCAATCAGCCCCAGCATTTT
many	TRBV19	TRBJ2-3	TRBD2	CASSGTSDTDTQYF	TGTGCCAGTAGTGGGACTAGCGACACAGATACGCAGTATTTT
many	TRBV7-9	TRBJ2-6	NA	CASSPPGGDVSGANVLTF	TGTGCCAGCAGCCCACCCGGGGGAGATGTATCTGGGGCCAACGTCCTGACTTTC
many	TRBV5-8	TRBJ2-3	TRBD1	CASSFPGQEQYF	TGTGCCAGCAGCTTTCCGGGACAGGAGCAGTATTTT
many	TRBV27	TRBJ2-3	TRBD2	CASSLSSLADYTDTQYF	TGTGCCAGCAGTTTATCGTCCCTAGCGGACTACACAGATACGCAGTATTTT
few	TRBV9	TRBJ2-4	NA	CASSPRGTAKNIQYF	TGTGCCAGCAGCCCTCGGGGGACAGCCAAAAACATTCAGTACTTC
many	TRBV6-6	TRBJ1-5	TRBD1	CASITSGTDTYSNQPQHF	TGTGCCAGCATTACCTCCGGGACAGACACTTATAGCAATCAGCCCCAGCATTTT
many	TRBV6-2/TRBV6-3	TRBJ2-3	NA	CASSYGLVVDTQYF	TGTGCCAGCAGTTACGGCTTGGTAGTTGATACGCAGTATTTT
NA	TRBV19	TRBJ2-1	NA	CASRSGNEQFF	TGTGCCAGTAGGAGTGGAAATGAGCAGTTCTTC
many	TRBV2	TRBJ2-2	NA	CASREPPSAGELFF	TGTGCCAGCAGAGAGCCTCCCTCGGCCGGGGAGCTGTTTTTT
many	TRBV29-1	TRBJ2-3	NA	CSFPREDTQYF	TGCAGCTTTCCCAGGGAGGATACGCAGTATTTT
many	TRBV3-1	TRBJ2-3	TRBD2	CASSPGLAGATSTDTQYF	TGTGCCAGCAGCCCGGGACTAGCGGGAGCGACTAGCACAGATACGCAGTATTTT
many	TRBV29-1	TRBJ1-1	NA	CSVEGVGGEGQF	TGCAGCGTTGAAGGGGTCGGCGGAGAGGGTCAGTTC
NA	TRBV28	TRBJ2-2	TRBD1	CASSLSDRGWTKELFF	TGTGCCAGCAGTCTCTCAGACAGGGGATGGACCAAGGAGCTGTTTTTT
few	TRBV29-1	TRBJ1-1	TRBD1	CSVVGQARTEAFF	TGCAGCGTGGTGGGACAGGCGAGAACTGAAGCTTTCTTT